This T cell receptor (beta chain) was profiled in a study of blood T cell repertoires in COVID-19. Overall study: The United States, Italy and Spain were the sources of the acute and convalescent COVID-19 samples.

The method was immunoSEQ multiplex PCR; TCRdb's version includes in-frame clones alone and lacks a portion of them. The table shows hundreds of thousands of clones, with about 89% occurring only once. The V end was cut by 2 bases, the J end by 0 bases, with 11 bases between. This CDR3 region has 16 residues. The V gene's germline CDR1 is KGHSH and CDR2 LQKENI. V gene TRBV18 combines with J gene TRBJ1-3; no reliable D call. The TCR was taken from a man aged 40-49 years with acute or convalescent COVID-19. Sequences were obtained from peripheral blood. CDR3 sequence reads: CASSPALSSSGNTIYF. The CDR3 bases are TGTGCCAGCTCACCAGCTCTCTCTAGCTCTGGAAACACCATATATTTT.